Below are 17 T cell receptor beta chains sequenced from a single sample in a study of cytomegalovirus exposure and HLA in healthy donors. The PCR had 60 Vbeta and 13 Jbeta primers. This table comes from immunoSEQ multiplex PCR, and its TCRdb copy is limited to in-frame clones, with some not included. The table has 130,000 to 150,000 clones, over 60% seen once. Material for sequencing was PBMCs. These TCRs come from a man in his forties or fifties in good health and CMV-seropositive.

This clone was seen more than once but under ten times. This sequence joins TRBV7-9 and TRBJ2-7; tentative D call: TRBD2 (5 bases). Germline CDR1 SEHNR, CDR2 FQNEAQ (reference sequence). The CDR3 length is 13 residues. With 6 bases removed from V and 2 bases from J, the gap between germline ends came to 11 bases. The CDR3 DNA is TGTGCCAGCAGTCCCTCCGGGGCCTACGAGCAGTACTTC. It is translated as CASSPSGAYEQYF. Combining the CDR3 with reference TRBV7-9 and TRBJ2-7 gives the whole variable domain DTGVSQNPRHKITKRGQNVTFRCDPISEHNRLYWYRQTLGQGPEFLTYFQNEAQLEKSRLLSDRFSAERPKGSFSTLEIQRTEQGDSAMYLCASSPSGAYEQYFGPGTRLTVT.

The CDR3 DNA sequence: TGCGCCAGCAGCCACTCAGTGACTAGCGGGAGGGCCTACGAGCAGTACTTC. This encodes CASSHSVTSGRAYEQYF. V usage is TRBV4-1 and J usage is TRBJ2-7; 14 bases align to TRBD2. This CDR3 spans 17 amino acids. The germline V gene encodes CDR1 MGHRA and CDR2 YSYEKL. V shed 3 bases, J shed 2 bases, and the junction held 6 bases outside the gene matches.

The chain links TRBV11-2 to TRBJ2-5, with 7 bases aligning to TRBD2. The J call may be mistaken, given a closer DNA end match to TRBJ2-7. Germline CDR1 is SGHAT and CDR2 is FQNNGV. This CDR3 has 16 residues. CDR3 DNA sequence: TGTGCCAGCAGCTTATCACCCCCCGGGAGGTCTTACGAGCAGTACTTC. Translated: CASSLSPPGRSYEQYF.

CDR3 bases: TGTGCCAGCAGCACCACAGGGGGTGGTGAAAAACTGTTTTTT. It encodes CASSTTGGGEKLFF. V is TRBV27 and J is TRBJ1-4; 8 bases match TRBD1. The CDR3 has 14 amino acids. Germline CDR1 MNHEY, CDR2 SMNVEV (reference sequence). After removal of 6 bases from V and 7 bases from J, the junction contained 7 bases not matched to a gene.

The chain joins TRBV6-1 to TRBJ2-1, with TRBD2 matching 8 bases. V lost 1 base and J lost 8; bases outside the gene matches: 7. The germline gives CDR1 MNHNS, CDR2 SASEGT. This CDR3 spans 15 amino acids. The CDR3 here is CASSEERELRHEQFF. In DNA form, the CDR3 reads TGTGCCAGCAGTGAAGAGCGGGAGCTCCGACATGAGCAGTTCTTC.

J is TRBJ1-4 and V is TRBV30, with 9 bases identical to TRBD1. CDR1 and CDR2 (germline): GTSNPN, SVGIG (reference sequence). V shed 3 bases, J shed 0 bases, and the junction held 8 bases outside the gene matches. The CDR3 totals 17 residues. CDR3: CAWRKGQGLTTNEKLFF. In DNA form, the CDR3 reads TGTGCCTGGAGGAAGGGACAGGGCCTAACAACTAATGAAAAACTGTTTTTT.

This clone was counted a single time. DNA for the CDR3: TGTGCCAGCAGTGAAGGGTCTACCCCCGGCACAGATACGCAGTATTTT. It specifies CASSEGSTPGTDTQYF. The chain combines TRBV6-1 with TRBJ2-3; D remains unclear. Germline V gene data show CDR1 as MNHNS and CDR2 as SASEGT. Trimming removed 1 base from V and 1 base from J, with 12 bases in between. The CDR3 has 16 amino acids.

The chain combines TRBV19 with TRBJ2-1; a possible D gene is TRBD2 (7 bases). CDR1 is LNHDA, CDR2 SQIVND, per germline (reference sequence). The CDR3 consists of 14 residues. V shed 0 bases and J shed 10 bases, with 13 bases lying between them. This CDR3 reads CASSIDGGGGEQFF. The CDR3 coding sequence is TGTGCCAGTAGTATAGATGGGGGAGGGGGAGAGCAGTTCTTC.

The V and J genes are TRBV5-1 and TRBJ2-5; 13 nucleotides align to TRBD2. The J call is in doubt because the DNA end fits TRBJ2-7 better. This CDR3 region has 16 residues. Germline CDR1 SGHRS, CDR2 YFSETQ. The CDR3 is CASSLDTSGRADEQYF. The CDR3, as DNA: TGCGCCAGCAGCTTGGATACTAGCGGGAGGGCGGACGAGCAGTACTTC.

Of note for this clone: Other DNA variants within this sample encode the same CDR3. The V and J genes are TRBV10-3 and TRBJ2-7; TRBD1 matches at 7 bases. This CDR3 spans 15 amino acids. V lost 2 bases and J lost 5; bases outside the gene matches: 9. CDR1 is ENHRY and CDR2 is SYGVKD in the germline V gene. This CDR3 reads CAISEANDRAHEQYF. The CDR3 nucleotides are TGTGCCATCAGTGAGGCCAACGACAGGGCTCACGAGCAGTACTTC.

In the case of this clone: A clone one base away is much larger, so this may be a read error. This sequence joins TRBV7-6 and TRBJ2-7; 11 bases match TRBD2. J lost 0 bases, V lost 2 bases, and 0 bases had no gene match. Germline CDR1 and CDR2: SGHVS and FNYEAQ. The CDR3 is 15 amino acids. CDR3 residues: CASSLTSGSSYEQYF. CDR3 coding DNA: TGTGCCAGCAGCTTAACTAGCGGGAGCTCCTACGAGCAGTACTTC.

Only one count was recorded for this clone. The rearrangement links TRBV6-6 to TRBJ1-1, with no clear D. CDR1 MNHNY and CDR2 SVGAGI come from the germline V gene (reference sequence). The CDR3 loop spans 14 amino acids. V gave up 6 bases and J gave up 2 bases, with 13 bases separating them. The CDR3 DNA is TGTGCCAGCAGGCAAACCGGTTACAACACTGAAGCTTTCTTT. Encoded protein: CASRQTGYNTEAFF.

V gene TRBV19 combines with J gene TRBJ1-2; perhaps TRBD1 as D (5 bases). The CDR3 is 14 residues long. Trimming took 5 bases from V and 4 from J, leaving 14 bases between them. In germline, CDR1 is LNHDA, CDR2 SQIVND (reference sequence). The CDR3 reads CASSGAPGSYGYTF. DNA of the CDR3: TGTGCCAGTAGTGGGGCCCCAGGATCCTATGGCTACACCTTC.

This clone was counted a few times. CDR3 amino acids: CASSIGSGRGETQYF. The CDR3 DNA is TGTGCCAGTAGTATCGGGAGCGGGAGGGGAGAGACCCAGTACTTC. The chain joins TRBV19 to TRBJ2-5; 10 bases agree with TRBD2. The CDR3 is 15 residues long. CDR1 and CDR2 from the germline V gene are LNHDA and SQIVND (reference sequence). Trimming removed 3 bases from V and 4 bases from J; junction bases left unmatched: 5.

The rearrangement links TRBV5-5 to TRBJ2-4, with D possibly matching TRBD2 (6 bases). Germline-derived CDR1 and CDR2 are SGHKS and YYEKEE (reference sequence). This CDR3 spans 16 amino acids. The germline V and J ends were trimmed by 4 bases and 0 bases, with 14 bases remaining between them. The CDR3 sequence is CASSPLGGVAKNIQYF. The CDR3 coding sequence is TGTGCCAGCAGCCCGCTGGGGGGAGTAGCCAAAAACATTCAGTACTTC. The complete variable domain, with remaining parts taken from reference TRBV5-5 and TRBJ2-4, reads DAGVTQSPTHLIKTRGQQVTLRCSPISGHKSVSWYQQVLGQGPQFIFQYYEKEERGRGNFPDRFSARQFPNYSSELNVNALLLGDSALYLCASSPLGGVAKNIQYFGAGTRLSVL.

The genes are TRBV10-2 and TRBJ2-2; the D gene is possibly TRBD2 (6 bases). Per the germline V gene, CDR1 is WSHSY and CDR2 is SAAADI. Deletions cut 5 bases from V and 13 bases from J, with 20 bases between. The CDR3 length is 14 residues. CDR3 sequence reads: CASSFLGGGSGLFF. The CDR3, as DNA: TGCGCCAGCAGTTTCCTGGGTGGAGGGAGTGGGCTGTTTTTT.

Turning to this clone: One junction end disagrees with the germline gene, perhaps due to a read error. This chain joins TRBV7-9 and TRBJ1-2; maybe TRBD1 (5 bases). CDR1 and CDR2 from the germline V gene are SEHNR and FQNEAQ (reference sequence). CDR3 length equals 17 residues. CDR3 residues: CSSSSPSGQGWTYGYTF. DNA of the CDR3: TGTTCCAGCAGCTCTCCCTCCGGGCAGGGTTGGACCTATGGCTACACCTTC.